Reported below is one TCR beta chain. The antigen it binds to is not known. Base-call qualities are not available, and no considerably larger clone is one nucleotide away. The CDR3 regions of human TCRbeta chains were subjected to immunosequencing. Concerning the study's data processing: TCRs in the repertoires were compared against a reference library of SARS-CoV-2-specific TCRs that had been generated with the MIRA antigen-specificity platform. Breadth was defined as the fraction of unique TCRs that were SARS-CoV-2-associated. Depth was defined as the fraction of total T cells that were SARS-CoV-2-associated. Each spike-specific TCR was assigned to its reactive spike region and to a CD4 or CD8 class using the MIRA data. Log10-transformed breadth and depth values were compared by one-way ANOVA with Sidak's multiple comparisons tests. TCRdb carries this immuneACCESS record with in-frame sequences only. Its versions omit some clonotypes, under half of them owing to an unresolved V gene in the studies checked, with the rest unexplained. V, J and clone size derive from that table, while D and trimming were established from the DNA sequence. This sample holds roughly 81,000 clones; 88% were observed only once. The ten largest clones capture around 17% of the sample.

This record comes from a study of T cell responses to AZD1222 COVID-19 vaccine (dated by TCRdb to about 2021). Concerning the study at large: AZD1222 recipients whose second dose came at about 4 weeks and those whose second dose came at about 12 weeks were combined into one group, since spike-specific TCR depth and breadth did not differ between the two schedules. Enrollment into the trials was organized by age into subgroups of 18-55, 56-69 and 70-plus years, and those subgroups contained about 160, 30 and 59 TCR-sequenced participants, respectively. A total of more than 230 trial participants underwent TCR sequencing, of whom around 210 had received two doses of AZD1222 and some 26 had received two doses of the MenACWY control vaccine. What the study reported, not specific to this receptor: The 56-69-year group was small, and its depth increase did not reach significance, likely because of low power. Because no samples from the day 14 peak response were available, repertoires could be characterized only after the peak T cell response. Conclusions about previously exposed vaccinees are limited because only a handful of AZD1222 recipients were SARS-CoV-2 seropositive at baseline. Spike-specific TCR breadth and depth rose significantly after two AZD1222 doses compared with day 0 and with MenACWY recipients. The vaccine-associated CD4 TCRs covered the entire spike protein, and the dominant responses fell in regions 160-218 and 743-854. Reportedly, close to half of the unique spike-specific TCRs recognized epitopes lying outside the regions that are mutated in the B.1.351 and B.1.1.7 variants. Participants were mostly white British, with more females than males. The authors suggested clonal diversity may have been underestimated.

Read against the paper, the sample's time point label means: baseline before first vaccination. Samples from vaccinated people were obtained from the UK trials COV001 and COV002, which included a single-blind randomized controlled phase 2/3 trial of AZD1222 (ChAdOx1 nCoV-19) in healthy adults. For TCRbeta chain sequencing, PBMC samples were collected from trial participants at day 0 and at day 28 after the second dose. The cysteine opens and the phenylalanine closes a CDR3 of 12 amino acids. Just CDR3 DNA is preserved here, 36 bases in frame from base 1. Trimming at the junction amounts to 3 bases on V and 2 bases on J, and the germline ends lie 5 bases apart. CDR1 LNHNV and CDR2 YYDKDF are derived from the germline V gene (reference sequence).

Rearrangement joined TRBV15 to TRBJ2-7; no confident D gene assignment can be made. The input for sequencing was peripheral blood, taken on day 0 of AZD1222 vaccination. The sequence was obtained from an adult in good health. The nucleotide sequence is given as TGTGCCACCAGCAGGAGTACCTACGAGCAGTACTTC. It encodes CATSRSTYEQYF.